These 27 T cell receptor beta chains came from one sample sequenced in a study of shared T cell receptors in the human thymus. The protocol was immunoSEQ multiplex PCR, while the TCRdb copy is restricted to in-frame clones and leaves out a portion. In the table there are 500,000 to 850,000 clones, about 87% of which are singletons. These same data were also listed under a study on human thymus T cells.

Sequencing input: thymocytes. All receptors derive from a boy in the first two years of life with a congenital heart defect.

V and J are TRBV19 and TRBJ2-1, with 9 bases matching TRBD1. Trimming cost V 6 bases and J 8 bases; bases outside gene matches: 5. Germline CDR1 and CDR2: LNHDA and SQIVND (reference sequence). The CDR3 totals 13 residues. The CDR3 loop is CASRRDRDDEQFF. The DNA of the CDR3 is TGTGCCAGTAGGAGGGACAGGGATGATGAGCAGTTCTTC.

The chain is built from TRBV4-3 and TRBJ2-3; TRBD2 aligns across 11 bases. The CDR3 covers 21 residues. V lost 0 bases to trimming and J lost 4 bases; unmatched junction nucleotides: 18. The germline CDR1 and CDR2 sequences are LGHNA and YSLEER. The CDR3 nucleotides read TGCGCCAGCAGCCAAGATGGGGTAGCGGGAGGGCCTGGGTATATGGCAGATACGCAGTATTTT. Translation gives CASSQDGVAGGPGYMADTQYF.

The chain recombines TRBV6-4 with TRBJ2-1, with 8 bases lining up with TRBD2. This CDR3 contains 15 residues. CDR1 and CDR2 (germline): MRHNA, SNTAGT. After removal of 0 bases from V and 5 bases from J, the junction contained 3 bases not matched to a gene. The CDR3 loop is CASSDSGTRDNEQFF. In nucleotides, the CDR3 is TGTGCCAGCAGTGACTCGGGGACTAGAGACAATGAGCAGTTCTTC.

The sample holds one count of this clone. CDR3 loop: CASSQDPAGKQYF. The DNA of the CDR3 is TGTGCCAGCAGCCAAGATCCAGCAGGAAAGCAGTATTTT. The chain couples TRBV14 to TRBJ2-3; unclear D gene. V was trimmed by 0 bases and J by 11 bases, leaving 12 bases between them. Germline V gene lookup returns CDR1 SGHDN and CDR2 FVKESK. CDR3 size: 13 residues.

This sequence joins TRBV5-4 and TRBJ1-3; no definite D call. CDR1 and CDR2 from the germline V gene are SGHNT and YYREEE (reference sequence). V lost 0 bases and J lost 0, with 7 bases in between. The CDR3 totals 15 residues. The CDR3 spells CASSLGWSSGNTIYF. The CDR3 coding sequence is TGTGCCAGCAGCTTGGGGTGGAGCTCTGGAAACACCATATATTTT.

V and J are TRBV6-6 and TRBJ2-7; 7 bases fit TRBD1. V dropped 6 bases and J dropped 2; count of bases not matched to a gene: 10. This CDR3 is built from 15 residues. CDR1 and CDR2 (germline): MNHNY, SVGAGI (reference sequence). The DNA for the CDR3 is TGTGCCAGCAGCCACAAACAGGGGCACCCCTACGAGCAGTACTTC. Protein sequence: CASSHKQGHPYEQYF.

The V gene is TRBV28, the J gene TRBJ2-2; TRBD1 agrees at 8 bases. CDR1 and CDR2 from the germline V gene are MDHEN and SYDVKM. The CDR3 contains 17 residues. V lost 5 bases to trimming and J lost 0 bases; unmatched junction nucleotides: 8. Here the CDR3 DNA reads TGTGCCAGCAGTCGCCGGACAGGGACACCGAACACCGGGGAGCTGTTTTTT. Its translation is CASSRRTGTPNTGELFF. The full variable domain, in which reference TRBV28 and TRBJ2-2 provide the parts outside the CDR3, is DVKVTQSSRYLVKRTGEKVFLECVQDMDHENMFWYRQDPGLGLRLIYFSYDVKMKEKGDIPEGYSVSREKKERFSLILESASTNQTSMYLCASSRRTGTPNTGELFFGEGSRLTVL.

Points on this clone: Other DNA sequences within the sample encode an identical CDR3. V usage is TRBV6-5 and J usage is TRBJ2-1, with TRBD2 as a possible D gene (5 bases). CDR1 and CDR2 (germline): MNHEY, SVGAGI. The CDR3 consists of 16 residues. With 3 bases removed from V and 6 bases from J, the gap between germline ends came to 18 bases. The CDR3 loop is CASSYARSGEPNEQFF. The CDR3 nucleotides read TGTGCCAGCAGTTATGCAAGGAGCGGCGAACCCAATGAGCAGTTCTTC.

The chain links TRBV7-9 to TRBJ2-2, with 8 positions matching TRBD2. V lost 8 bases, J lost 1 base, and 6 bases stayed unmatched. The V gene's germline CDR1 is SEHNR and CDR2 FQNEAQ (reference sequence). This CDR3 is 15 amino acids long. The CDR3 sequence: CASPSGGLNTGELFF. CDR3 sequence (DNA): TGTGCCAGCCCCTCGGGGGGGCTGAACACCGGGGAGCTGTTTTTT.

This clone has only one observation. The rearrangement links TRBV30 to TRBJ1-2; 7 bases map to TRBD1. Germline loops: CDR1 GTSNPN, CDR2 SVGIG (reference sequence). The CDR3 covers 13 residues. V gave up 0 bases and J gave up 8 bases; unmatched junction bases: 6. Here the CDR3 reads CAWSVDRARGYTF. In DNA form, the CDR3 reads TGTGCCTGGAGTGTAGACAGGGCAAGAGGCTACACCTTC.

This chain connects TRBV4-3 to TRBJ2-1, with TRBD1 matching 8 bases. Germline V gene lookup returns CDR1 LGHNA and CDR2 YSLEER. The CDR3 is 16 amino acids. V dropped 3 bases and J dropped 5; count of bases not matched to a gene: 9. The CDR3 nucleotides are TGCGCCAGCAGCCACGGGGCGACAGGGGAGAACAATGAGCAGTTCTTC. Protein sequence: CASSHGATGENNEQFF.

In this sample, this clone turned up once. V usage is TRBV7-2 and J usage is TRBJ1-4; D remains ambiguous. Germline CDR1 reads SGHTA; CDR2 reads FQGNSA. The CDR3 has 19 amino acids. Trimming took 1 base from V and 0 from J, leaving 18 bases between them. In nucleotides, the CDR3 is TGTGCCAGCAGCTTAGTTGGCGGGGTTCGGACCGCAACTAATGAAAAACTGTTTTTT. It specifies CASSLVGGVRTATNEKLFF.

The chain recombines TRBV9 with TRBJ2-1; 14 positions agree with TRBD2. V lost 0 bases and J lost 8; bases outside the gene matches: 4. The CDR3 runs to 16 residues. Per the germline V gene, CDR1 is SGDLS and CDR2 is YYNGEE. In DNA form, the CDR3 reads TGTGCCAGCAGCGTAGGGGGGACTAGCGGGAGATATGAGCAGTTCTTC. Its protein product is CASSVGGTSGRYEQFF.

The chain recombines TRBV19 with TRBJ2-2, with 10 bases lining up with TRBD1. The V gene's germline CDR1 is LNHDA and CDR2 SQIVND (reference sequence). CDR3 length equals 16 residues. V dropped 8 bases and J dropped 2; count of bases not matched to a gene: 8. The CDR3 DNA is TGTGCCAGTGGGGGACAGGGGACTATAAACACCGGGGAGCTGTTTTTT. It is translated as CASGGQGTINTGELFF.

CDR3 protein: CAISDVAVYGYTF. The CDR3 DNA sequence: TGTGCCATCAGTGACGTGGCGGTCTATGGCTACACCTTC. The chain joins TRBV10-3 to TRBJ1-2; no clear D. Trimming took 3 bases from V and 4 from J, leaving 9 bases between them. The CDR3 is made up of 13 amino acids. Germline V gene lookup returns CDR1 ENHRY and CDR2 SYGVKD.

As DNA, the CDR3 is TGTGCCATCAGTTCGCTGGGAGGATCCTACAATGAGCAGTTCTTC. Translating gives CAISSLGGSYNEQFF. The V gene is TRBV10-3, the J gene TRBJ2-1; possibly TRBD2 for D (6 bases). This CDR3 has 15 amino acids. V was cut by 5 bases and J by 1 base, with 12 bases left in between. Germline V gene data show CDR1 as ENHRY and CDR2 as SYGVKD.

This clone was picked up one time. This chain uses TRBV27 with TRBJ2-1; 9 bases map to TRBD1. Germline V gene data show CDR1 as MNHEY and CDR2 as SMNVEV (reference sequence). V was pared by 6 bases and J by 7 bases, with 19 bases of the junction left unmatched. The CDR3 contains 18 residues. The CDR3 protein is CASSREWNRGPVRNEQFF. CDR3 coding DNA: TGTGCCAGCAGCCGAGAGTGGAACAGGGGGCCTGTTAGGAATGAGCAGTTCTTC.

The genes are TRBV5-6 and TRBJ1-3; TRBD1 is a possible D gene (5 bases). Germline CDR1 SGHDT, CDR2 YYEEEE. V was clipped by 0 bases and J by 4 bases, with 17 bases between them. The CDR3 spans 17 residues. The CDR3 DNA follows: TGTGCCAGCAGCTTGGAGAAACGGGGGATTCCCGGAAACACCATATATTTT. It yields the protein CASSLEKRGIPGNTIYF.

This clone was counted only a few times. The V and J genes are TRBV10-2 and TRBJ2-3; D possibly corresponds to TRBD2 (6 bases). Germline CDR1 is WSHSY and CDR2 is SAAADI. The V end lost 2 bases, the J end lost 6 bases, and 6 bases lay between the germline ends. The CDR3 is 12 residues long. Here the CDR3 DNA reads TGCGCCAGCAGTGAGGGGGGGGATACGCAGTATTTT. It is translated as CASSEGGDTQYF.

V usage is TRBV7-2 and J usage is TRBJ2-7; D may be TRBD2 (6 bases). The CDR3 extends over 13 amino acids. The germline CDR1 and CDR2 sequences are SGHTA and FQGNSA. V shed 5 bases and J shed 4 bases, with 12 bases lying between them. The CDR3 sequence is CASSPGLSYEQYF. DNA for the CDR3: TGTGCCAGCAGCCCCGGACTATCGTACGAGCAGTACTTC.

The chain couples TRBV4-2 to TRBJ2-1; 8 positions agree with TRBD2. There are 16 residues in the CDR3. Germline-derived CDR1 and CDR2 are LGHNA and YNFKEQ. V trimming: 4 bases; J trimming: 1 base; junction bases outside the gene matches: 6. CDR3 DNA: TGTGCCAGCAGCCCGGGGGGGCCGGGTTCCTACAATGAGCAGTTCTTC. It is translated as CASSPGGPGSYNEQFF.

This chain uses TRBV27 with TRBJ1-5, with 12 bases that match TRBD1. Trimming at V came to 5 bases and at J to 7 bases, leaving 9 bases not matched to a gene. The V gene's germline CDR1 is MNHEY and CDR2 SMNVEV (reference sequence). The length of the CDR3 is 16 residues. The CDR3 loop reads CASSLGTGGAEQPQHF. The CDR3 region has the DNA TGTGCCAGCAGTCTAGGGACAGGGGGCGCGGAGCAGCCCCAGCATTTT.

CDR3 sequence reads: CAWAASGVSNQPQHF. CDR3 DNA sequence: TGTGCCTGGGCGGCGTCGGGGGTTAGCAATCAGCCCCAGCATTTT. The rearrangement uses TRBV30 and TRBJ1-5; D perhaps matches TRBD1 (5 bases). Trimming left V 5 bases short and J 0 bases short, with 14 bases between. The CDR3 contains 15 residues. Germline V CDR1 and CDR2: GTSNPN, SVGIG (reference sequence). Filled out from reference TRBV30 and TRBJ1-5, the complete variable domain reads SQTIHQWPATLVQPVGSPLSLECTVEGTSNPNLYWYRQAAGRGLQLLFYSVGIGQISSEVPQNLSASRPQDRQFILSSKKLLLSDSGFYLCAWAASGVSNQPQHFGDGTRLSIL.

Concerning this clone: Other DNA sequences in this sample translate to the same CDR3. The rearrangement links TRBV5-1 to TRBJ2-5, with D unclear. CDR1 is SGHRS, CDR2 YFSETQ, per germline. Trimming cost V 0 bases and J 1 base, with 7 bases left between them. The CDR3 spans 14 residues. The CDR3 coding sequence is TGCGCCAGCAGCTTGGTGGCCGTCCAAGAGACCCAGTACTTC. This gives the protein CASSLVAVQETQYF.

The CDR3 bases are TGTGCCAGCAGGGGCGGACGGAACCAAGGGGGTCACTACGAGCAGTACTTC. Its protein product is CASRGGRNQGGHYEQYF. The J gene is TRBJ2-7, the V gene TRBV28, with D perhaps TRBD1 (6 bases). V was cut by 6 bases and J by 3 bases, with 24 bases left in between. This CDR3 has 17 amino acids. The V gene's germline CDR1 is MDHEN and CDR2 SYDVKM.

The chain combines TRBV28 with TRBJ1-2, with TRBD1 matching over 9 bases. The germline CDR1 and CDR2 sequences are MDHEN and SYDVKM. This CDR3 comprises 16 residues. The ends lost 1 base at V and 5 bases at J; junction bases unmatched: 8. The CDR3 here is CASSLLPKDRGYGYTF. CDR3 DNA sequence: TGTGCCAGCAGTTTATTACCGAAGGACAGGGGTTATGGCTACACCTTC.

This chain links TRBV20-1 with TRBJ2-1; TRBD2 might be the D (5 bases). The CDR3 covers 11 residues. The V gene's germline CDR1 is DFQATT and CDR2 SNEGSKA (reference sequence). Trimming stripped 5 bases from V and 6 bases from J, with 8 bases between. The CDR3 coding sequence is TGCAGTGCTCCGGGGTTCAATGAGCAGTTCTTC. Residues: CSAPGFNEQFF.